The 28 T cell receptor beta chains presented below share a single source sample, sequenced in a study of T cell repertoires in ileal Crohn's disease. Repertoires were generated with immunoSEQ multiplex PCR, while TCRdb's copy carries only in-frame clones and drops some. The table records approximately 4,000 clones, about 86% of them present only once. Material: ileal tissue. The receptors come from an adult with Crohn's disease.

CDR3 protein: CASRPISGATEAFF. The DNA for the CDR3 is TGTGCCAGCAGACCGATCTCAGGGGCCACTGAAGCTTTCTTT. The chain couples TRBV7-9 to TRBJ1-1, with TRBD1 as a possible D gene (6 bases). There are 14 residues in the CDR3. Trimming left V 6 bases short and J 4 bases short, with 15 bases between. Germline lookup yields CDR1 SEHNR and CDR2 FQNEAQ (reference sequence).

The J gene is TRBJ1-2, the V gene TRBV5-4; D unclear. V shed 6 bases and J shed 3 bases, with 21 bases lying between them. CDR1 and CDR2 (germline): SGHNT, YYREEE (reference sequence). The CDR3 runs to 16 residues. The DNA for the CDR3 is TGTGCCAGCACCCCGCCTGGGCAGCCACACGACTATGGCTACACCTTC. Amino acids: CASTPPGQPHDYGYTF. Filled out from reference TRBV5-4 and TRBJ1-2, the complete variable domain reads ETGVTQSPTHLIKTRGQQVTLRCSSQSGHNTVSWYQQALGQGPQFIFQYYREEENGRGNFPPRFSGLQFPNYSSELNVNALELDDSALYLCASTPPGQPHDYGYTFGSGTRLTVV.

This clone was seen a handful of times. The chain links TRBV12-5 to TRBJ1-2; D possibly corresponds to TRBD1 (6 bases). V was pared by 3 bases and J by 2 bases, with 10 bases between. The CDR3 totals 14 residues. Germline assignment: CDR1 LGHNT and CDR2 FRNRAP. CDR3 bases: TGTGCTAGTGGTTTTACTGACAGGAACTATGGCTACACCTTC. This codes for CASGFTDRNYGYTF.

This chain links TRBV4-1 with TRBJ1-5; D is uncertain. Germline-derived CDR1 and CDR2 are MGHRA and YSYEKL. This CDR3 contains 15 residues. Trimming removed 1 base at V and 3 bases at J, with 10 bases between. CDR3 protein: CASSQVSSPNQPQHF. CDR3 DNA sequence: TGCGCCAGCAGCCAAGTTTCGAGCCCCAATCAGCCCCAGCATTTT.

This chain joins TRBV7-2 and TRBJ1-3; 10 positions agree with TRBD1. V was clipped by 3 bases and J by 1 base; unmatched bases: 6. The CDR3 contains 17 residues. Germline assignment: CDR1 SGHTA and CDR2 FQGNSA. For the CDR3, the DNA is TGTGCCAGCAGCTTCTCCGGGACAGGGGCTTCTGGAAACACCATATATTTT. It translates to CASSFSGTGASGNTIYF. Together with reference TRBV7-2 and TRBJ1-3, the CDR3 gives the full variable domain: GAGVSQSPSNKVTEKGKDVELRCDPISGHTALYWYRQSLGQGLEFLIYFQGNSAPDKSGLPSDRFSAERTGGSVSTLTIQRTQQEDSAVYLCASSFSGTGASGNTIYFGEGSWLTVV.

The CDR3 is CASSLGPAYGYTF. The CDR3 nucleotides are TGTGCCAGCAGTTTAGGGCCCGCCTATGGCTACACCTTC. The genes are TRBV27 and TRBJ1-2; D is uncertain. Germline loops: CDR1 MNHEY, CDR2 SMNVEV (reference sequence). This CDR3 spans 13 amino acids. The V end lost 2 bases, the J end lost 4 bases, and 8 bases lay between the germline ends.

The chain couples TRBV2 to TRBJ1-3; tentatively, D is TRBD1 (5 bases). CDR1 and CDR2 (germline): SNHLY, FYNNEI. The CDR3 covers 16 residues. Trimming removed 2 bases at V and 10 bases at J, with 21 bases between. CDR3 nucleotide sequence: TGTGCCAGCAGTGAAAATAGGGCTCAGGGCGGAGGGACCATATATTTT. Translation: CASSENRAQGGGTIYF.

The rearrangement links TRBV5-6 to TRBJ2-1, with D possibly TRBD2 on 5 matching bases. This CDR3 is built from 15 residues. With 1 base removed from V and 6 bases from J, the gap between germline ends came to 14 bases. In germline, CDR1 is SGHDT, CDR2 YYEEEE. The CDR3 sequence is CASSLTLAAGNEQFF. CDR3 sequence (DNA): TGTGCCAGCAGCTTGACCCTAGCCGCCGGCAATGAGCAGTTCTTC.

The chain joins TRBV27 to TRBJ2-7; D may be TRBD2 (6 bases). CDR1 is MNHEY, CDR2 SMNVEV, per germline (reference sequence). With 10 bases removed from V and 6 bases from J, the gap between germline ends came to 13 bases. The CDR3 loop spans 11 amino acids. CDR3 bases: TGTGCCACTGATGACGGGGGCGAGCAGTACTTC. Translating gives CATDDGGEQYF.

CDR3: CASSWTGNYEQYF. CDR3 DNA sequence: TGTGCCAGCAGTTGGACAGGGAACTACGAGCAGTACTTC. The chain joins TRBV6-1 to TRBJ2-7; 8 nucleotides line up with TRBD1. V lost 5 bases, J lost 3 bases, and 3 bases stayed unmatched. Germline CDR1 and CDR2: MNHNS and SASEGT. CDR3 length: 13 amino acids.

This sequence joins TRBV6-1 and TRBJ1-6; TRBD1 matches 7 bases. With 2 bases clipped from V and 5 bases from J, the junction kept 9 bases outside the gene matches. There are 17 residues in the CDR3. Germline CDR1 and CDR2: MNHNS and SASEGT. This chain's CDR3 is CASSELGTGVDNSPLHF. The CDR3 DNA follows: TGTGCCAGCAGTGAACTCGGAACAGGGGTTGATAATTCACCCCTCCACTTT.

The chain recombines TRBV6-1 with TRBJ2-1, with D hard to call. Trimming took 7 bases from V and 0 from J, leaving 7 bases between them. Germline V lookup: CDR1 MNHNS, CDR2 SASEGT. The length of the CDR3 is 13 residues. CDR3 DNA: TGTGCCAGCACCATTGTCTCCTACAATGAGCAGTTCTTC. Its translation is CASTIVSYNEQFF.

This sequence joins TRBV19 and TRBJ2-1, with 10 bases lining up with TRBD1. The CDR3 spans 14 residues. With 5 bases clipped from V and 6 bases from J, the junction kept 4 bases outside the gene matches. Germline CDR1 reads LNHDA; CDR2 reads SQIVND (reference sequence). This CDR3 is CASSPRTGGNEQFF. The CDR3 nucleotides read TGTGCCAGTAGTCCCCGGACAGGGGGCAATGAGCAGTTCTTC. The full variable domain, with the rest looked up from reference TRBV19 and TRBJ2-1, is DGGITQSPKYLFRKEGQNVTLSCEQNLNHDAMYWYRQDPGQGLRLIYYSQIVNDFQKGDIAEGYSVSREKKESFPLTVTSAQKNPTAFYLCASSPRTGGNEQFFGPGTRLTVL.

This clone was seen just once. The chain employs TRBV7-2 and TRBJ2-1; TRBD1 matches at 7 bases. The J segment lost 12 bases and the V segment lost 8 bases, leaving 19 bases of the junction unmatched. Germline CDR1 reads SGHTA; CDR2 reads FQGNSA. The CDR3 is 15 residues long. The CDR3 loop reads CASHPGTALTMGQFF. The CDR3 nucleotides read TGTGCCAGCCACCCTGGGACAGCTCTGACAATGGGGCAGTTCTTC.

A note on this clone: An end of the junction does not agree with germline; a read error may underlie this. This chain links TRBV5-1 with TRBJ1-1; TRBD1 matches at 7 bases. The CDR3 contains 15 residues. Looked up from germline, CDR1 is SGHRS and CDR2 is YFSETQ. The CDR3 DNA reads TGCGCCAGCAGCCAAACTCAGGGGGGCCCCACTGGAGCTTTCTTT. This sequence encodes CASSQTQGGPTGAFF.

CDR3: CASSRGFAETQYF. The DNA for the CDR3 is TGTGCCAGCAGTCGAGGGTTTGCAGAGACCCAGTACTTC. The rearrangement uses TRBV6-5 and TRBJ2-5, with D perhaps TRBD2 (5 bases). Germline CDR1 and CDR2: MNHEY and SVGAGI. The CDR3 covers 13 residues. V was trimmed by 5 bases and J by 4 bases, leaving 11 bases between them.

The V and J genes are TRBV19 and TRBJ1-2, with D perhaps matching TRBD1 (6 bases). Germline V lookup: CDR1 LNHDA, CDR2 SQIVND (reference sequence). V lost 5 bases to trimming and J lost 5 bases, with 15 bases between them. CDR3 length: 14 residues. The CDR3 DNA reads TGTGCCAGTAGTCCTACGACAGGCCAATATGGCTACACCTTC. This gives the protein CASSPTTGQYGYTF.

The V call is TRBV28, the J call TRBJ2-2; 8 nucleotides match TRBD1. Germline V gene lookup returns CDR1 MDHEN and CDR2 SYDVKM. V was pared by 2 bases and J by 1 base, with 3 bases of the junction left unmatched. The CDR3 sequence is 16 residues long. CDR3 coding DNA: TGTGCCAGCAGTTTAATTACAGGGGGGAACACCGGGGAGCTGTTTTTT. Translated, it gives CASSLITGGNTGELFF.

CDR3 sequence: CASSGRDRGAYEQYF. CDR3 DNA sequence: TGTGCCAGCAGTGGCCGGGACAGGGGGGCCTACGAGCAGTACTTC. The chain couples TRBV6-1 to TRBJ2-7; 11 bases match TRBD1. The CDR3 loop spans 15 amino acids. V was pared by 4 bases and J by 2 bases, with 4 bases of the junction left unmatched. CDR1 and CDR2 (germline): MNHNS, SASEGT.

The chain couples TRBV20-1 to TRBJ2-1, with D perhaps TRBD1 (6 bases). Germline V gene data show CDR1 as DFQATT and CDR2 as SNEGSKA (reference sequence). V was trimmed by 4 bases and J by 12 bases, leaving 13 bases between them. The CDR3 runs to 11 residues. The CDR3 region is CSANAQGRQFF. In DNA form, the CDR3 reads TGCAGTGCTAATGCCCAGGGGAGGCAGTTCTTC.

The genes are TRBV18 and TRBJ2-3; D not resolved. This CDR3 contains 13 residues. Trimming left V 2 bases short and J 6 bases short, with 9 bases between. CDR1 and CDR2 from the germline V gene are KGHSH and LQKENI. The CDR3 loop reads CASSPTVSDTQYF. DNA of the CDR3: TGTGCCAGCTCACCAACTGTGTCGGATACGCAGTATTTT.

This clone came up a few times. CDR3 nucleotides: TGTGCTAGTGGCCTCGGACAGGGCATTCAGCCCCTCCACTTT. Amino acids: CASGLGQGIQPLHF. The gene calls are TRBV12-5 and TRBJ1-6, with 8 nucleotides matching TRBD1. V gave up 6 bases and J gave up 13 bases; unmatched junction bases: 11. The CDR3 length is 14 residues. In germline, CDR1 is LGHNT, CDR2 FRNRAP.

V usage is TRBV11-2 and J usage is TRBJ2-1; 11 bases line up with TRBD1. The J segment lost 6 bases and the V segment lost 1 base, leaving 5 bases of the junction unmatched. Germline CDR1 is SGHAT and CDR2 is FQNNGV. The CDR3 has 16 residues. CDR3 nucleotide sequence: TGTGCCAGCAGCTTAGTCGGACAGGGGGCTCGCAATGAGCAGTTCTTC. It translates to CASSLVGQGARNEQFF. Variable domain in full (rest from reference TRBV11-2 and TRBJ2-1): EAGVAQSPRYKIIEKRQSVAFWCNPISGHATLYWYQQILGQGPKLLIQFQNNGVVDDSQLPKDRFSAERLKGVDSTLKIQPAKLEDSAVYLCASSLVGQGARNEQFFGPGTRLTVL.

V is TRBV11-2 and J is TRBJ2-3, with 9 bases fitting TRBD1. The germline gives CDR1 SGHAT, CDR2 FQNNGV. CDR3 size: 17 residues. J was trimmed by 2 bases and V by 5 bases; bases with no gene match: 11. CDR3: CASSPRDRALPTDTQYF. The CDR3 coding sequence is TGTGCCAGCAGCCCCCGGGACAGGGCCCTCCCCACAGATACGCAGTATTTT.

The chain employs TRBV19 and TRBJ2-7, with TRBD1 matching over 10 bases. The J segment lost 5 bases and the V segment lost 5 bases, leaving 3 bases of the junction unmatched. The CDR3 contains 13 residues. From germline, CDR1 is LNHDA and CDR2 SQIVND (reference sequence). CDR3 in DNA: TGTGCCAGTAGTCGACAGGGGGCGAACGAGCAGTACTTC. It yields the protein CASSRQGANEQYF. Drawing the rest from reference TRBV19 and TRBJ2-7, the complete variable domain is DGGITQSPKYLFRKEGQNVTLSCEQNLNHDAMYWYRQDPGQGLRLIYYSQIVNDFQKGDIAEGYSVSREKKESFPLTVTSAQKNPTAFYLCASSRQGANEQYFGPGTRLTVT.

The chain uses TRBV5-1 and TRBJ2-5, with D possibly being TRBD1 (6 bases). The tail of the sequence fits TRBJ2-7 better, so the J call may be wrong. This CDR3 has 16 amino acids. Per germline, CDR1 SGHRS and CDR2 YFSETQ. CDR3 loop: CASRPGASGVGYEQYF. CDR3 nucleotides: TGCGCCAGCAGGCCAGGGGCGTCCGGCGTCGGCTACGAGCAGTACTTC.

This clone occurred a few times. This chain uses TRBV5-1 with TRBJ1-5; tentative D call: TRBD1 (5 bases). This CDR3 contains 16 residues. V dropped 0 bases and J dropped 5 bases, with 15 bases sitting between them. Germline loops: CDR1 SGHRS, CDR2 YFSETQ. CDR3 amino acids: CASSLGDSEWDQPQHF. The CDR3 DNA is TGCGCCAGCAGCTTGGGAGACAGTGAGTGGGATCAGCCCCAGCATTTT.

The V gene is TRBV18, the J gene TRBJ2-5; D possibly corresponds to TRBD1 (6 bases). Per the germline V gene, CDR1 is KGHSH and CDR2 is LQKENI. The CDR3 has 14 residues. V was trimmed by 0 bases and J by 7 bases, leaving 12 bases between them. The CDR3 DNA reads TGTGCCAGCTCACCACCGGGCTCACAGGGGACCCAGTACTTC. It encodes CASSPPGSQGTQYF. The full variable domain, rest sourced from reference TRBV18 and TRBJ2-5, is NAGVMQNPRHLVRRRGQEARLRCSPMKGHSHVYWYRQLPEEGLKFMVYLQKENIIDESGMPKERFSAEFPKEGPSILRIQQVVRGDSAAYFCASSPPGSQGTQYFGPGTRLLVL.